The 21 T cell receptor beta chains in this list originate from one sample, sequenced in a study of technical replicates of blood from a few donors. Produced via immunoSEQ multiplex PCR; TCRdb's table is partial and in-frame only. The table lists about 82,000 clones, over 90% of them singletons. The source material was T cells isolated from PBMCs. These receptors were collected from a human donor in good health.

The chain is built from TRBV30 and TRBJ2-3; D remains ambiguous. Germline assignment: CDR1 GTSNPN and CDR2 SVGIG (reference sequence). Between the trimmed V and J ends, which lost 0 bases and 6 bases, there was a span of 4 bases. The CDR3 is 11 amino acids. The DNA of the CDR3 is TGTGCCTGGAGTGTTCTGGATACGCAGTATTTT. Protein sequence: CAWSVLDTQYF.

Written as DNA, the CDR3 is TGTGCCAGCAGCCGTCGACAGGGCGCCTGGAACACTGAAGCTTTCTTT. It codes for CASSRRQGAWNTEAFF. The chain has TRBV14 and TRBJ1-1, with 7 bases identical to TRBD1. The CDR3 has 16 residues. Per germline, CDR1 SGHDN and CDR2 FVKESK. Trimming removed 4 bases from V and 1 base from J; junction bases left unmatched: 9.

The chain joins TRBV19 to TRBJ1-2, with unresolved D. CDR1 is LNHDA, CDR2 SQIVND, per germline (reference sequence). V lost 2 bases and J 4 bases, leaving 17 bases between the germline ends. The CDR3 has 16 amino acids. The CDR3, as DNA: TGTGCCAGTAGTATAAGTCCGCCAGTTATTGGCTATGGCTACACCTTC. This encodes CASSISPPVIGYGYTF.

This chain links TRBV30 with TRBJ2-7, with 11 positions matching TRBD2. V gave up 0 bases and J gave up 2 bases; unmatched junction bases: 12. Germline values: CDR1 GTSNPN, CDR2 SVGIG (reference sequence). This CDR3 spans 18 amino acids. DNA of the CDR3: TGTGCCTGGAGTGTATATCTCGCAACTAGCGGGGGAGCCTACGAGCAGTACTTC. Amino acid sequence: CAWSVYLATSGGAYEQYF.

The V call is TRBV7-9, the J call TRBJ1-2; D is unclear. CDR1 is SEHNR and CDR2 is FQNEAQ in the germline V gene (reference sequence). The CDR3 sequence is 14 residues long. V lost 3 bases, J lost 4 bases, and 12 bases lay in between. CDR3 coding DNA: TGTGCCAGCAGCTTTTCTGAGGGCCTCTATGGCTACACCTTC. This codes for CASSFSEGLYGYTF.

The chain is built from TRBV6-6 and TRBJ1-5; D not resolved. The V gene lost 2 bases and the J gene lost 7 bases, with 9 bases spanning the gap. The germline gives CDR1 MNHNY, CDR2 SVGAGI (reference sequence). This CDR3 contains 13 residues. CDR3 sequence (DNA): TGTGCCAGCAGTTACGGTGGGAGCCAGCCCCAGCATTTT. Translated, it gives CASSYGGSQPQHF.

This chain joins TRBV27 and TRBJ1-1, with a tentative D call TRBD1 (5 bases). CDR3 length equals 16 residues. Germline values: CDR1 MNHEY, CDR2 SMNVEV (reference sequence). The V end lost 2 bases, the J end lost 5 bases, and 18 bases lay between the germline ends. The CDR3: CASSLGIGGSRTEAFF. The CDR3 nucleotides are TGTGCCAGCAGTTTAGGGATTGGGGGGAGCCGAACTGAAGCTTTCTTT.

The chain combines TRBV28 with TRBJ2-7; TRBD1 might be the D (5 bases). The CDR3 is made up of 13 amino acids. Germline values: CDR1 MDHEN, CDR2 SYDVKM. Trimming pared 7 bases from V and 0 bases from J, leaving 10 bases between. CDR3 DNA: TGTGCCAGCACATGGACAAGCTCCTACGAGCAGTACTTC. This sequence encodes CASTWTSSYEQYF.

V usage is TRBV6-5 and J usage is TRBJ2-7; TRBD1 might be the D (5 bases). Deletions cut 6 bases from V and 3 bases from J, with 15 bases between. The CDR3 runs 14 residues. Germline CDR1 is MNHEY and CDR2 is SVGAGI. CDR3 DNA: TGTGCCAGCAGACGACAACAGGTGATCTACGAGCAGTACTTC. Protein sequence: CASRRQQVIYEQYF.

V usage is TRBV4-1 and J usage is TRBJ2-7; 8 bases agree with TRBD2. Trimming removed 1 base from V and 4 bases from J; junction bases left unmatched: 6. The V gene's germline CDR1 is MGHRA and CDR2 YSYEKL. The CDR3 sequence is 15 residues long. The CDR3 protein is CASSQVASGSYEQYF. The CDR3 coding sequence is TGCGCCAGCAGCCAAGTTGCAAGCGGGAGTTACGAGCAGTACTTC.

The CDR3 loop is CASSQESISGAYEQYF. The DNA for the CDR3 is TGCGCCAGCAGCCAAGAGTCAATTAGCGGGGCCTACGAGCAGTACTTC. The J gene is TRBJ2-7, the V gene TRBV4-1; 8 bases are a match to TRBD2. The germline gives CDR1 MGHRA, CDR2 YSYEKL. The length of the CDR3 is 16 residues. J lost 2 bases, V lost 0 bases, and 6 bases had no gene match.

This clone appeared once. The chain uses TRBV18 and TRBJ1-5; 7 nucleotides align to TRBD1. The CDR3 has 14 amino acids. Germline values: CDR1 KGHSH, CDR2 LQKENI. V lost 5 bases, J lost 7 bases, and 8 bases stayed unmatched. CDR3: CASSATGVGQPQHF. The CDR3 nucleotides are TGTGCCAGCTCAGCAACAGGGGTCGGGCAGCCCCAGCATTTT.

The J gene is TRBJ1-2, the V gene TRBV4-3; D unclear. Germline V gene sequence: CDR1 LGHNA, CDR2 YSLEER. CDR3 length equals 14 residues. V lost 0 bases, J lost 5 bases, and 10 bases lay in between. Here the CDR3 DNA reads TGCGCCAGCAGCCAAGATTACAGCTTTTATGGCTACACCTTC. Its protein is CASSQDYSFYGYTF.

This clone was recorded once. V gene TRBV5-6 combines with J gene TRBJ1-2; no reliable D call. The CDR3 sequence is 16 residues long. V was pared by 0 bases and J by 5 bases, with 17 bases between. CDR1 and CDR2 from the germline V gene are SGHDT and YYEEEE. The CDR3 loop reads CASSLGAGAAGYGYTF. DNA for the CDR3: TGTGCCAGCAGCTTGGGTGCGGGAGCCGCCGGTTATGGCTACACCTTC.

V and J are TRBV10-2 and TRBJ2-1; D may be TRBD2 (6 bases). Germline CDR1 reads WSHSY; CDR2 reads SAAADI. The CDR3 is made up of 14 amino acids. V lost 8 bases and J 8 bases, leaving 19 bases between the germline ends. Here the CDR3 reads CASRGTQAIDEQFF. The CDR3 DNA reads as TGCGCCAGCCGGGGGACCCAGGCTATCGATGAGCAGTTCTTC.

V is TRBV28 and J is TRBJ1-5; 7 nucleotides match TRBD1. J was trimmed by 16 bases and V by 5 bases; bases with no gene match: 17. The CDR3 runs 14 residues. Germline CDR1 and CDR2: MDHEN and SYDVKM. CDR3 protein: CASSVQGKRVWGHF. DNA of the CDR3: TGTGCCAGCAGTGTACAGGGGAAGAGGGTTTGGGGACATTTT.

V and J are TRBV6-5 and TRBJ1-1; no reliable D call. Deletions cut 2 bases from V and 0 bases from J, with 10 bases between. Germline V gene data show CDR1 as MNHEY and CDR2 as SVGAGI. CDR3 length: 15 amino acids. The CDR3 reads CASSYTHLLNTEAFF. CDR3 nucleotide sequence: TGTGCCAGCAGTTACACTCACCTGCTGAACACTGAAGCTTTCTTT.

This chain uses TRBV19 with TRBJ2-1; TRBD2 aligns across 10 bases. With V trimmed by 7 bases and J by 5 bases, 8 bases remained unmatched. This CDR3 is 15 amino acids long. Germline V gene lookup returns CDR1 LNHDA and CDR2 SQIVND (reference sequence). CDR3 coding DNA: TGTGCCAGTACCCCTAGCGGGAGCAGGAACAATGAGCAGTTCTTC. Amino acids: CASTPSGSRNNEQFF.

The V call is TRBV5-1, the J call TRBJ2-5, with unresolved D. CDR3 length: 14 amino acids. CDR1 and CDR2 from the germline V gene are SGHRS and YFSETQ. Trimming pared 2 bases from V and 0 bases from J, leaving 8 bases between. The DNA for the CDR3 is TGCGCCAGCAGCTTTACAGATTACCAAGAGACCCAGTACTTC. Its protein is CASSFTDYQETQYF.

A single count supports this clone. The chain has TRBV9 and TRBJ2-5; D ambiguous. The CDR3 sequence is 13 residues long. Trimming left V 4 bases short and J 1 base short, with 8 bases between. The germline V gene encodes CDR1 SGDLS and CDR2 YYNGEE. Written as DNA, the CDR3 is TGTGCCAGCAGCTATCGGTCCCAAGAGACCCAGTACTTC. Translated: CASSYRSQETQYF.

This clone occurred once. This sequence joins TRBV9 and TRBJ2-1, with 11 bases identical to TRBD2. The germline CDR1 and CDR2 sequences are SGDLS and YYNGEE. This CDR3 comprises 15 residues. V was pared by 1 base and J by 9 bases, with 6 bases of the junction left unmatched. The CDR3 loop is CASSVSVAGGTEQFF. The DNA of the CDR3 is TGTGCCAGCAGCGTATCGGTAGCGGGAGGGACTGAGCAGTTCTTC.